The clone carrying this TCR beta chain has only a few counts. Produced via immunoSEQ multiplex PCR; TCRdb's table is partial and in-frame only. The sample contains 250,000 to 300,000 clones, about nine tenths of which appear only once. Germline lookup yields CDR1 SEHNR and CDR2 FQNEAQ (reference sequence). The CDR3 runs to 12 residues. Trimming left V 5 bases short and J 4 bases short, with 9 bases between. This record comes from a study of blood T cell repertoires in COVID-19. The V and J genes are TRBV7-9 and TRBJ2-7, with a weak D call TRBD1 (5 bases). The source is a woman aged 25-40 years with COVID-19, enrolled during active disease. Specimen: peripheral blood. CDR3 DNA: TGTGCCAGCAGCGGAACAGGTTACGAGCAGTACTTC. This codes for CASSGTGYEQYF.